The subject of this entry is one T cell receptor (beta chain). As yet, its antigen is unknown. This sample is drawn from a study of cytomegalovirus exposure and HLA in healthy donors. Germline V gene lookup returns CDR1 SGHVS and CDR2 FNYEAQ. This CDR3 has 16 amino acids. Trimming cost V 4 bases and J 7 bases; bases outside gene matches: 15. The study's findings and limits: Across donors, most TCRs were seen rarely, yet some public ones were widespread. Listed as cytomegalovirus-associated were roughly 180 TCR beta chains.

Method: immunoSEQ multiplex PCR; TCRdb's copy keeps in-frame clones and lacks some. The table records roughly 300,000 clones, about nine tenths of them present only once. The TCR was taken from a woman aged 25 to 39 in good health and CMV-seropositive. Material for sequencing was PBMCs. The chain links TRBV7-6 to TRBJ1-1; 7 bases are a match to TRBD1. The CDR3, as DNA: TGTGCCAGCAGCTCAGACAGGGAGAAGGGCGGGGTTGAAGCTTTCTTT. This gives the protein CASSSDREKGGVEAFF.